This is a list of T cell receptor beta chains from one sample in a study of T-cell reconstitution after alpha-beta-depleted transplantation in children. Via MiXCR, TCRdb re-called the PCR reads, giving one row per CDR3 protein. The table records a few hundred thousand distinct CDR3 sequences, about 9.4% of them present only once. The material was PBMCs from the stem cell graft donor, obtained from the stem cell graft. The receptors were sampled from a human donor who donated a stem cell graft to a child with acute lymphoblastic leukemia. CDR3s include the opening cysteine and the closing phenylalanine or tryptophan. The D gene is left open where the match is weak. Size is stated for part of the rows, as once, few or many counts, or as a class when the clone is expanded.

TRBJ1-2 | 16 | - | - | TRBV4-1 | CASSHRPGPYNYGYTF | TGCGCCAGCAGCCACCGACCGGGGCCCTATAACTATGGCTACACCTTC
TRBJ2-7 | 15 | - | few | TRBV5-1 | CASSYAARGAGEQYF | TGCGCCAGCAGCTACGCAGCTCGGGGGGCAGGCGAGCAGTACTTC
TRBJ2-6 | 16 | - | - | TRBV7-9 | CASSRTQISGANVLTF | TGTGCCAGCAGCCGCACGCAAATCTCTGGGGCCAACGTCCTGACTTTC
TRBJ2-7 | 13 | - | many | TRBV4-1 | CASSQRGSYEQYF | TGCGCCAGCAGCCAAAGAGGTTCCTACGAGCAGTACTTC
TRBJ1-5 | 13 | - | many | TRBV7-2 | CASSSRGNQPQHF | TGTGCCAGCAGCTCTAGGGGGAATCAGCCCCAGCATTTT
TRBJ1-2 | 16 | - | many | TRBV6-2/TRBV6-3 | CASSYIGFGGGSGYTF | TGTGCCAGCAGTTATATCGGTTTTGGGGGCGGATCTGGCTACACCTTC
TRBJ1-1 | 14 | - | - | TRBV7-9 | CASSLEAGNTEAFF | TGTGCCAGCAGCTTAGAGGCAGGGAACACTGAAGCTTTCTTT
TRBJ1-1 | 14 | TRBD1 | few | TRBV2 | CASSRTGQDTEAFF | TGTGCCAGCAGTCGGACAGGGCAGGACACTGAAGCTTTCTTT
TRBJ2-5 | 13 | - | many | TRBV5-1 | CASSVSYRETQYF | TGCGCCAGCAGCGTGAGCTATCGAGAGACCCAGTACTTC
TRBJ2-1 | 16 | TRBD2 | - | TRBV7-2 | CAGSLTGRGGYNEQFF | TGTGCCGGCAGCTTAACCGGGAGGGGGGGCTACAATGAGCAGTTCTTC
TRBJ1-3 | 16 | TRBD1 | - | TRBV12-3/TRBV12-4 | CASSFFRGLSGNTIYF | TGTGCCAGCAGTTTTTTTAGGGGGCTCTCTGGAAACACCATATATTTT
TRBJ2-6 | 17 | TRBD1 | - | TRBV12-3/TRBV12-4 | CASSLGTGGSGANVLTF | TGTGCCAGCAGTTTAGGGACAGGGGGCTCTGGGGCCAACGTCCTGACTTTC
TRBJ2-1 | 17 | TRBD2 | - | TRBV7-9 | CASSRQFLAGGPGEQSF | TGTGCCAGCAGCCGCCAGTTTCTAGCGGGAGGGCCTGGTGAGCAGTCCTTC
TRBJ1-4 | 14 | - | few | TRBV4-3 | CASSQDLPVGQAIF | TGCGCCAGCAGCCAAGATTTGCCTGTAGGACAAGCGATTTTT
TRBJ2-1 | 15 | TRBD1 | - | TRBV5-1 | CASIDSGGRFNEQFF | TGCGCCAGCATTGATTCAGGGGGCCGTTTCAATGAGCAGTTCTTC
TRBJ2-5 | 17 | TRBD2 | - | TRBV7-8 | CASSFGFLAEIQETQYF | TGTGCCAGCAGCTTCGGCTTCCTAGCGGAGATTCAAGAGACCCAGTACTTC